This T cell receptor (beta chain) was captured by sequencing in a study of blood T cells in healthy people across ages. A second about 6 to 11 cycle PCR used barcoded and J-beta primers. TCRdb re-called the 5' RACE reads with MiXCR, one entry per CDR3 protein. This table holds roughly 700,000 distinct CDR3 sequences, roughly 25% found once. In addition, the sample was reused for a study of T cells of mothers and their children. That work states: Nobody spotted any persistent microchimeric T cell clones.

Specimen: blood. This clonotype originated in a boy between 5 and 17 years old in good health.

The CDR3 DNA is TGTGCCACCAGTGACAGGGGACGTAGGAGCACAGATACGCAGTATTTT. Its translation: CATSDRGRRSTDTQYF. The genes are TRBV24-1 and TRBJ2-3, with D possibly matching TRBD1 (6 bases). CDR1 and CDR2 from the germline V gene are KGHDR and SFDVKD. V shed 4 bases and J shed 0 bases, with 13 bases lying between them. CDR3 size: 16 residues.